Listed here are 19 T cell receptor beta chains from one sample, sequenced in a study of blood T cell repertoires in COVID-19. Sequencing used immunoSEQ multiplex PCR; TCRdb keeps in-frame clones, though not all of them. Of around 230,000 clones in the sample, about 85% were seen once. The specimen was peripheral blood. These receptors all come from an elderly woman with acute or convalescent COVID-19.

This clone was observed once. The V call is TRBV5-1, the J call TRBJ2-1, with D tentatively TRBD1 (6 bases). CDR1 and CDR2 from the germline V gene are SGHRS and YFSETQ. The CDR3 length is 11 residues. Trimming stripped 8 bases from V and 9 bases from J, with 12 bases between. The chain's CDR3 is CASRDNTEQFF. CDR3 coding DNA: TGCGCCAGTAGGGACAATACTGAGCAGTTCTTC.

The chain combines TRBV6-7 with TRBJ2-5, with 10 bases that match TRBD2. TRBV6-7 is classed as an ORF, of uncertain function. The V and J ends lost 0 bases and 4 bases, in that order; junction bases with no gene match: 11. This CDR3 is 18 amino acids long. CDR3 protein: CASSYSSLAGASTETQYF. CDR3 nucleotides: TGTGCCAGCAGTTACTCGAGCCTAGCGGGGGCCTCGACAGAGACCCAGTACTTC.

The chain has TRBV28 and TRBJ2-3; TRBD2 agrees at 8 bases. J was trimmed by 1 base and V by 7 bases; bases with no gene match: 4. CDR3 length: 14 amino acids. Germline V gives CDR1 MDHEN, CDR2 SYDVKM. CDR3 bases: TGTGCCAGCAAGGCGGGAGGTGGCACAGATACGCAGTATTTT. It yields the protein CASKAGGGTDTQYF.

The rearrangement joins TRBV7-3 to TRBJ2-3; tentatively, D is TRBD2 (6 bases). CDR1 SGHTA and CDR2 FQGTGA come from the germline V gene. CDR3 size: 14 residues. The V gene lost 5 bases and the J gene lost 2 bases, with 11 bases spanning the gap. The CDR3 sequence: CASSRGMDTDTQYF. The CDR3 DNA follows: TGTGCCAGCAGCCGGGGGATGGACACAGATACGCAGTATTTT.

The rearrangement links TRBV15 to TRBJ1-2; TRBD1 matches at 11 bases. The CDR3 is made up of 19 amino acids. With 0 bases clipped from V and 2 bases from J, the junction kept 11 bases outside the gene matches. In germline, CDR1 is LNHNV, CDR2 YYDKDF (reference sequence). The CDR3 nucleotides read TGTGCCACCAGCAGAGATTCCCGGACAGGGGGCGCCGGGAACTATGGCTACACCTTC. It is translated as CATSRDSRTGGAGNYGYTF.

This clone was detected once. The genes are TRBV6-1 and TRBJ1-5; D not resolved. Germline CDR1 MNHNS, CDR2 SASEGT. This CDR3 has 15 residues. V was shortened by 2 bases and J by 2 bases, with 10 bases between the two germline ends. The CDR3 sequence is CASSENGLGNQPQHF. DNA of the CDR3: TGTGCCAGCAGTGAAAACGGTTTGGGCAATCAGCCCCAGCATTTT.

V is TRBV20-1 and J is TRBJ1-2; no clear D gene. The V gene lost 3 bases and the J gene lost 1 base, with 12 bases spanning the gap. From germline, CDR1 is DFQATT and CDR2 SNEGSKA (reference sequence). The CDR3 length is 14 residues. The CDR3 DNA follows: TGCAGTGCTAGTAGGCGGACTTTTAACTATGGCTACACCTTC. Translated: CSASRRTFNYGYTF.

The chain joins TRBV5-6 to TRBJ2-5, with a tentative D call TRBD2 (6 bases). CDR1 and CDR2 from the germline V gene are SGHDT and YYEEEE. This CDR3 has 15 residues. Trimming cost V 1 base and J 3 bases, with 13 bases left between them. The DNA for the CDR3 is TGTGCCAGCAGCTTGTATAACGGGGGAGAAGAGACCCAGTACTTC. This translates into CASSLYNGGEETQYF.

CDR3 bases: TGTGCCAGCAGCCAAGCACTGAACACCGGGGAGCTGTTTTTT. This translates into CASSQALNTGELFF. The chain links TRBV4-2 to TRBJ2-2; D unresolved. The V gene lost 1 base and the J gene lost 1 base, with 4 bases spanning the gap. This CDR3 is built from 14 residues. The V gene's germline CDR1 is LGHNA and CDR2 YNFKEQ.

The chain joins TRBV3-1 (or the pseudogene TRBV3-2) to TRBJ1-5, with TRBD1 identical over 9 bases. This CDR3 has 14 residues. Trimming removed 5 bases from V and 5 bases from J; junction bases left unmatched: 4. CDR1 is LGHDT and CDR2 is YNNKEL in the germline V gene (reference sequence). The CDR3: CASSLQGADQPQHF. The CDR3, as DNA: TGTGCCAGCAGCTTACAGGGGGCGGATCAGCCCCAGCATTTT.

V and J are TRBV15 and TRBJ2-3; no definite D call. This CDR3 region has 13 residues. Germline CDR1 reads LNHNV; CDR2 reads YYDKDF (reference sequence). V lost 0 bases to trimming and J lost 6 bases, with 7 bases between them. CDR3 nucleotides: TGTGCCACCAGCAGAGATCCGGTCGATACGCAGTATTTT. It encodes CATSRDPVDTQYF.

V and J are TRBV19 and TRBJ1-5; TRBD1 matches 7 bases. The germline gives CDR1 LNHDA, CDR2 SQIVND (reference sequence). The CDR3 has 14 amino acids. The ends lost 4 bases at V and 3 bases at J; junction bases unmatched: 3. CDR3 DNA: TGTGCCAGTAGTACGGACAGGCTCAATCAGCCCCAGCATTTT. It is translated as CASSTDRLNQPQHF.

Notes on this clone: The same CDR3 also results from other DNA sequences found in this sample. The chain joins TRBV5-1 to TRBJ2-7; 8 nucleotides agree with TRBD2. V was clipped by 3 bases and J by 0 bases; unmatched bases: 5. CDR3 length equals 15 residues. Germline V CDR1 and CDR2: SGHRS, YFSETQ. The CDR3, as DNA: TGCGCCAGCAGCTCCGAGCGGGGGAGCTCCTACGAGCAGTACTTC. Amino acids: CASSSERGSSYEQYF.

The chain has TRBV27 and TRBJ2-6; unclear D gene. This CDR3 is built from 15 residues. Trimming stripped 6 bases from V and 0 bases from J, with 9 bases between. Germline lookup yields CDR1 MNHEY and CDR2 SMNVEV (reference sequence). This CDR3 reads CASRVTSSGANVLTF. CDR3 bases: TGTGCCAGCAGAGTTACCAGCTCTGGGGCCAACGTCCTGACTTTC.

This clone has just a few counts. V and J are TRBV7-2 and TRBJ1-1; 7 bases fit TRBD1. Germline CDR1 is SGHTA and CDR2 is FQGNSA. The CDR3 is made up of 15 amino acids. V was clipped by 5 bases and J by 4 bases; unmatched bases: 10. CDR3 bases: TGTGCCAGCAGCCCGGGGCCGACAGGGAGCACTGAAGCTTTCTTT. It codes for CASSPGPTGSTEAFF.

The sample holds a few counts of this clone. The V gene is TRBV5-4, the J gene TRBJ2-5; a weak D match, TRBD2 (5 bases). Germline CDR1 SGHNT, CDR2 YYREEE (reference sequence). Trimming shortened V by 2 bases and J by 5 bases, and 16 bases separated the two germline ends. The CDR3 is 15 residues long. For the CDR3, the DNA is TGTGCCAGCAGCTTAGCGGCCCTACCGGGGGAGACCCAGTACTTC. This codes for CASSLAALPGETQYF.

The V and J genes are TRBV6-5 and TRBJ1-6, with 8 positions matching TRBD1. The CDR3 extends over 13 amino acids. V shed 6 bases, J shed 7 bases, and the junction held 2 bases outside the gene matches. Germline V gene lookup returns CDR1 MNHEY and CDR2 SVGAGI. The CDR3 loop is CASRGQVNSPLHF. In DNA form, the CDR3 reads TGTGCCAGCAGGGGACAGGTGAATTCACCCCTCCACTTT.

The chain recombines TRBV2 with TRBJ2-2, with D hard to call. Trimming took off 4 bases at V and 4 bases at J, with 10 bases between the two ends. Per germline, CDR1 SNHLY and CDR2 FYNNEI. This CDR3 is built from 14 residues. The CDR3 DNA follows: TGTGCCAGCAGTGTTTCACCGGGCACCGGGGAGCTGTTTTTT. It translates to CASSVSPGTGELFF.

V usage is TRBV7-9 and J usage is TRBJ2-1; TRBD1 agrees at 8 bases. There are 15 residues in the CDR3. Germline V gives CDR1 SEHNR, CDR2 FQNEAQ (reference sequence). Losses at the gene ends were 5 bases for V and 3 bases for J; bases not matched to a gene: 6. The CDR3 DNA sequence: TGTGCCAGCAGCCTATCGACAGGGGACTACAATGAGCAGTTCTTC. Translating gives CASSLSTGDYNEQFF.